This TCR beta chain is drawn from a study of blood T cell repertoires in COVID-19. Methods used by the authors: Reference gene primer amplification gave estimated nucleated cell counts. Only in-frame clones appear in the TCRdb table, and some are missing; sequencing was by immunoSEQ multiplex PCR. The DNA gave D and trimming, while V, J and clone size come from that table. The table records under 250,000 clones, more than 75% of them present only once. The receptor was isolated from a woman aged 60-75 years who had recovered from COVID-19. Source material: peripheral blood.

The CDR3 loop reads CASSQVRVSPLHF. The CDR3 coding sequence is TGCGCCAGCAGCCAAGTAAGAGTTTCACCCCTCCACTTT. The gene calls are TRBV4-1 and TRBJ1-6, with D unclear. The CDR3 is 13 residues long. The germline V gene encodes CDR1 MGHRA and CDR2 YSYEKL. V was cut by 1 base and J by 9 bases, with 7 bases left in between.